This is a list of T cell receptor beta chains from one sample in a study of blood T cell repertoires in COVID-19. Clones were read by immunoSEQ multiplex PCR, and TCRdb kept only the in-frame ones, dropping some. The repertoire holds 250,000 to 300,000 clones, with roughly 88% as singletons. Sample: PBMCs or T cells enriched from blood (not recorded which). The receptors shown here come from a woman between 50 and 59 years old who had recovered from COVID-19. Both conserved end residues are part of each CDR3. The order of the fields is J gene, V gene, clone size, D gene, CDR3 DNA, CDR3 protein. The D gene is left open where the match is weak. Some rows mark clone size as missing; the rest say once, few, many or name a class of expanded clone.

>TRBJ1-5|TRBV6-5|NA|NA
TGTGCCAGCAGTTCAAGGGGTATGGAAAGCAATCAGCCCCAGCATTTT
CASSSRGMESNQPQHF
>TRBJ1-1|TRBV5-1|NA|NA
TGCGCCAGCAGCTTGGTTGCGGGATCCCCCACTGAAGCTTTCTTT
CASSLVAGSPTEAFF
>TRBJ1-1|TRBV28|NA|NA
TGTGCCAGCAGTTCACCGGGACACATGAACACTGAAGCTTTCTTT
CASSSPGHMNTEAFF
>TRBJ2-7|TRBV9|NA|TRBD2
TGTGCCAGCAGCGTAGAGGGGCTAGCGGCCTACGAGCAGTACTTC
CASSVEGLAAYEQYF
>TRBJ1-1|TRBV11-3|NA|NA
TGTGCCAGCAGCTTAAATGGGCCTACTGAAGCTTTCTTT
CASSLNGPTEAFF
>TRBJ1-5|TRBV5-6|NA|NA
TGTGCCAGCAGTCAACCTAATAGCAATCAGCCCCAGCATTTT
CASSQPNSNQPQHF
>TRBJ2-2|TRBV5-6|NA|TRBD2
TGTGCCAGCAGCCCCTTAGCGGGAGAGACCGGGGAGCTGTTTTTT
CASSPLAGETGELFF
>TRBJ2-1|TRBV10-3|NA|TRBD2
TGTGCCATCAGTAAACTAGCGGGAGGGCCTGGCAATGAGCAGTTCTTC
CAISKLAGGPGNEQFF
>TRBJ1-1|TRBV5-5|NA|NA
TGTGCCAGCAGCTTGAGGGGGAATGAAGCTTTCTTT
CASSLRGNEAFF
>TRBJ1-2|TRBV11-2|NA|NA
TGTGCCAGCAGCTTATGGACTACTGAATCTGGCTACACCTTC
CASSLWTTESGYTF
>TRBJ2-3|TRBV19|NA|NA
TGTGCCAGTGGAGGGGATACGCAGTATTTT
CASGGDTQYF
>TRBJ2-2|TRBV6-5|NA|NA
TGTGCCAGCAGTTCACCAGGGGGACTCGCCGGGGAGCTGTTTTTT
CASSSPGGLAGELFF
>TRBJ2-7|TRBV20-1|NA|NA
TGCAGTGCTAGTACGGTCACGGACGAGCAGTACTTC
CSASTVTDEQYF
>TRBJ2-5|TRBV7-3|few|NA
TGTGCCAGCAGCCCACGGGGGTGGGGCGGAGAGACCCAGTACTTC
CASSPRGWGGETQYF
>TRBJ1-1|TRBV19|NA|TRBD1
TGTGCCAGTAGTATCGCTGGGACAGGGGGCACGGAAGCTTTCTTT
CASSIAGTGGTEAFF
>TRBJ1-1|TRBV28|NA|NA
TGTGCCAGCAGTTCCCGCGCAGGGGTGAGGAACACTGAAGCTTTCTTT
CASSSRAGVRNTEAFF
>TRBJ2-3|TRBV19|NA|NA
TGTGCCAGTAGTATCGGAGGGGGCAGTACAGATACGCAGTATTTT
CASSIGGGSTDTQYF
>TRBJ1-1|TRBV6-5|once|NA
TGTGCCAGCAGCCGAAAAGGACACTTGAACACTGAAGCTTTCTTT
CASSRKGHLNTEAFF
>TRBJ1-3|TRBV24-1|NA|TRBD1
TGTGCCACCAGAAACAGGGGGCGCGGGGACACCATATATTTT
CATRNRGRGDTIYF
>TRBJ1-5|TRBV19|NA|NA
TGTGCCAGTAGTATATTAGGAGTCAACCAGCCCCAGCATTTT
CASSILGVNQPQHF
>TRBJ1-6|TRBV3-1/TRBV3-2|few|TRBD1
TGTGCCAGCAGCCAAGCCTCCCTGGGGACAGGGGCGACACCCCTCCACTTT
CASSQASLGTGATPLHF
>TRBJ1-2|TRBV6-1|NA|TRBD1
TGTGCCAGCAGTGTAGAAGGCCAGGGGGTAGCCTATGGCTACACCTTC
CASSVEGQGVAYGYTF
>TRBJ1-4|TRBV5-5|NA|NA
TGTGCCAGCAGCCCCCGCGGGACTGCGGGGGGGAGTGAAAAACTGTTTTTT
CASSPRGTAGGSEKLFF
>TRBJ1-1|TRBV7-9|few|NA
TGTGCCAGCAGCTTATATTCGGGGGGGAACACTGAAGCTTTCTTT
CASSLYSGGNTEAFF
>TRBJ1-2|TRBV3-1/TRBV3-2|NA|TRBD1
TGTGCCAGCAGCCGACAGGGGGCTTTAACTAACTATGGCTACACCTTC
CASSRQGALTNYGYTF
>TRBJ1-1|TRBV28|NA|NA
TGTGCCAGCAGGGCTAACAGGGTGACGAACACTGAAGCTTTCTTT
CASRANRVTNTEAFF
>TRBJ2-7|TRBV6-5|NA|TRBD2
TGTGCCAGCAGTTACTCGTCAGCGGGAGCCTACGAGCAGTACTTC
CASSYSSAGAYEQYF
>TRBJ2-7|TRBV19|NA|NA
TGTGCCAGTAGCGGCCGACAGTGGCCCTACGAGCAGTACTTC
CASSGRQWPYEQYF
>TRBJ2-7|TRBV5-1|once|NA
TGCGCCAGCAGATCATTGGAGGGGACCGCGTCCGAGCAGTACTTC
CASRSLEGTASEQYF